Each of the 9 T cell receptor beta chains below was sequenced from the same sample in a study of spatial heterogeneity in lung cancer. Study results and limitations: The study found that expanded intratumoral alpha and beta TCR counts tracked tumor mutation counts.

As to time point: sample taken at primary tumor resection. Via MiXCR, TCRdb re-called the 5' RACE reads, giving one row per CDR3 protein. The sample lists fewer than 15,000 distinct CDR3 sequences, less than 4.5% occurring once. Antigens of these TCRs are unknown. The sequencing used lung tumor tissue, collected at surgery. The receptors derive from a male donor with early-stage non-small cell lung cancer.

This clonotype occurred many times. The V gene is TRBV5-1, the J gene TRBJ2-7; D may be TRBD1 or TRBD2 (5 bases each). Trimming shortened V by 3 bases and J by 5 bases, and 9 bases separated the two germline ends. The V gene's germline CDR1 is SGHRS and CDR2 YFSETQ. The CDR3 is 12 amino acids. The CDR3 nucleotides are TGCGCCAGCAGCTGGGACGGGGACGAGCAGTACTTC. Encoded protein: CASSWDGDEQYF. The full variable domain, its missing parts supplied by reference TRBV5-1 and TRBJ2-7, is KAGVTQTPRYLIKTRGQQVTLSCSPISGHRSVSWYQQTPGQGLQFLFEYFSETQRNKGNFPGRFSGRQFSNSRSEMNVSTLELGDSALYLCASSWDGDEQYFGPGTRLTVT.

This clonotype has at least ten counts. The chain recombines TRBV7-2 with TRBJ2-2; 9 bases match TRBD2. Germline values: CDR1 SGHTA, CDR2 FQGNSA. V lost 3 bases, J lost 2 bases, and 7 bases stayed unmatched. This CDR3 is 17 amino acids long. The CDR3: CASSFSSGASNTGELFF. As DNA, the CDR3 is TGTGCCAGCAGCTTCTCTAGCGGGGCGTCCAACACCGGGGAGCTGTTTTTT.

There are many counts of this clonotype. The rearrangement links TRBV5-1 to TRBJ2-1; TRBD1 or TRBD2 may be the D gene (5 bases each). V was shortened by 2 bases and J by 5 bases, with 20 bases between the two germline ends. The CDR3 consists of 17 residues. CDR1 is SGHRS, CDR2 YFSETQ, per germline. The CDR3 protein is CASSFPGTDNPHNEQFF. CDR3 coding DNA: TGCGCCAGCAGCTTTCCCGGGACGGACAATCCCCACAATGAGCAGTTCTTC.

A few counts support this clonotype. The V and J genes are TRBV18 and TRBJ2-7; no definite D call. The CDR3 runs 13 residues. V dropped 3 bases and J dropped 0 bases, with 6 bases sitting between them. Germline V gene lookup returns CDR1 KGHSH and CDR2 LQKENI. DNA for the CDR3: TGTGCCAGCTCACCTCCGCGCTCCTACGAGCAGTACGTC. Translation gives CASSPPRSYEQYV.

This clonotype was observed at least ten times. The chain employs TRBV4-2 and TRBJ1-4; tentatively, D is TRBD1 (5 bases). Trimming left V 4 bases short and J 8 bases short, with 14 bases between. From germline, CDR1 is LGHNA and CDR2 YNFKEQ. This CDR3 region has 14 residues. CDR3: CASSLRQPREKLFF. DNA of the CDR3: TGTGCCAGCAGCCTTCGACAGCCCCGGGAAAAACTGTTTTTT.

Sample share makes this clonotype medium-sized (0.01 to 0.1%). CDR3 nucleotides: TGTGCCAGCAGCTTAGCGAGGGGGCCGTCCTACAATGAGCAGTTCTTC. Protein sequence: CASSLARGPSYNEQFF. J is TRBJ2-1 and V is TRBV7-2; 7 nucleotides match TRBD1. This CDR3 has 16 amino acids. Trimming cost V 0 bases and J 1 base; bases outside gene matches: 3. Per the germline V gene, CDR1 is SGHTA and CDR2 is FQGNSA. Filled out from reference TRBV7-2 and TRBJ2-1, the complete variable domain reads GAGVSQSPSNKVTEKGKDVELRCDPISGHTALYWYRQSLGQGLEFLIYFQGNSAPDKSGLPSDRFSAERTGGSVSTLTIQRTQQEDSAVYLCASSLARGPSYNEQFFGPGTRLTVL.

This clonotype was counted ten times or more. The V gene is TRBV4-3, the J gene TRBJ1-1, with D perhaps matching TRBD1 (6 bases). The CDR3 sequence is 14 residues long. Germline CDR1 and CDR2: LGHNA and YSLEER. V lost 4 bases, J lost 2 bases, and 11 bases lay in between. The CDR3 region is CASSLQGPNTEAFF. In nucleotides, the CDR3 is TGCGCCAGCAGCCTTCAGGGGCCCAACACTGAAGCTTTCTTT.

This clonotype was recorded many times. This chain connects TRBV2 to TRBJ2-7; 11 bases line up with TRBD1. Germline trimming cut 6 bases from V and 4 bases from J; bases unmatched to any gene: 8. CDR3 size: 15 residues. CDR1 is SNHLY and CDR2 is FYNNEI in the germline V gene. The CDR3 coding sequence is TGTGCCAGCAGGGCGCCGGGACAGGGGGGATACGAGCAGTACTTC. Its translation: CASRAPGQGGYEQYF. Full variable domain (rest looked up from reference TRBV2 and TRBJ2-7): EPEVTQTPSHQVTQMGQEVILRCVPISNHLYFYWYRQILGQKVEFLVSFYNNEISEKSEIFDDQFSVERPDGSNFTLKIRSTKLEDSAMYFCASRAPGQGGYEQYFGPGTRLTVT.

In this sample, this clonotype turned up a few times. The rearrangement links TRBV18 to TRBJ2-6; the D gene is possibly TRBD1 (6 bases). V shed 3 bases and J shed 0 bases, with 18 bases lying between them. CDR3 length: 19 residues. Germline assignment: CDR1 KGHSH and CDR2 LQKENI. CDR3 in amino acids: CASSPMTGARTSGANVLTF. The CDR3 DNA reads as TGTGCCAGCTCACCCATGACAGGCGCCCGTACCTCTGGGGCCAACGTCCTGACTTTC.